A selection of T cell receptor beta chains follows, all from one sample in a study of blood T cell repertoires in COVID-19. The repertoire was sequenced with immunoSEQ multiplex PCR; TCRdb's copy has only in-frame clones and lacks some. The sample consists of 200,000 to 250,000 clones, 75% to 90% of them appearing once. The sequencing sample was made of peripheral blood. Every receptor here comes from a woman aged 25-40 years who had recovered from COVID-19. The CDR3 runs from the conserved cysteine through the conserved F or W. The D gene is left open where the match is weak. A clone size is listed for some rows: how often the clone was seen (once, few, many), or a class if it is expanded.

v_gene,d_gene,abundance,j_gene,CDR3aa,CDR3nt
TRBV18,NA,NA,TRBJ1-1,CASSPPSWAPPNTEAFF,TGTGCCAGCTCACCACCATCTTGGGCACCTCCCAACACTGAAGCTTTCTTT
TRBV4-3,TRBD2,NA,TRBJ2-3,CASSRRGLAGGQGTQYF,TGCGCCAGCAGTCGTCGCGGACTAGCGGGGGGGCAAGGTACGCAGTATTTT
TRBV3-1/TRBV3-2,TRBD2,once,TRBJ2-5,CASSLSGGHPAQYF,TGTGCCAGCAGCCTTAGCGGGGGGCACCCGGCCCAGTACTTC
TRBV2,TRBD2,NA,TRBJ2-7,CASNKATSGGEQYF,TGTGCCAGCAATAAAGCGACTAGCGGGGGAGAGCAGTACTTC
TRBV5-1,TRBD2,NA,TRBJ2-1,CASSLVPSGGYNEQFF,TGCGCCAGCAGCCTGGTCCCTAGCGGGGGGTACAATGAGCAGTTCTTC
TRBV9,TRBD1,NA,TRBJ2-2,CASSVGTGGDTGELFF,TGTGCCAGCAGCGTAGGAACAGGGGGCGACACCGGGGAGCTGTTTTTT
TRBV11-1,NA,NA,TRBJ2-2,CASSGTRIAAGELFF,TGTGCCAGCTCCGGGACAAGAATTGCGGCCGGGGAGCTGTTTTTT
TRBV19,TRBD1,NA,TRBJ1-1,CASSGDRGALGAFF,TGTGCCAGTAGTGGGGACAGGGGGGCCCTAGGAGCTTTCTTT
TRBV5-1,TRBD2,NA,TRBJ2-3,CASSLSSGGSSFTDTQYF,TGCGCCAGCAGCTTGAGTAGCGGGGGGTCCTCCTTCACAGATACGCAGTATTTT
TRBV5-1,TRBD2,NA,TRBJ2-1,CASSWGLAGEAEQFF,TGCGCCAGCAGCTGGGGACTAGCGGGGGAGGCTGAGCAGTTCTTC
TRBV7-9,TRBD1,NA,TRBJ2-5,CASSRGVGDRQETQYF,TGTGCCAGCAGCAGAGGGGTGGGGGACAGACAAGAGACCCAGTACTTC
TRBV12-3/TRBV12-4,NA,NA,TRBJ1-2,CASSGGGFYGYTF,TGTGCCAGCAGCGGCGGAGGCTTCTATGGCTACACCTTC
TRBV21-1,NA,NA,TRBJ2-1,CALLLVVTPGLAEYNEQFF,TGTGCCCTACTTTTGGTTGTCACACCGGGACTAGCGGAATACAATGAGCAGTTCTTC
TRBV7-8,TRBD1,once,TRBJ1-5,CASSPRDRNQPQHF,TGTGCCAGCAGCCCCCGGGACAGAAATCAGCCCCAGCATTTT
TRBV6-5,NA,NA,TRBJ2-7,CASSYGAGPSYEQYF,TGTGCCAGCAGTTATGGGGCAGGGCCCTCCTACGAGCAGTACTTC